This entry lists 24 T cell receptor beta chains sequenced from one sample in a study of cytomegalovirus exposure and HLA in healthy donors. The PCR contained 60 Vbeta and 13 Jbeta primers. Data came from immunoSEQ multiplex PCR; TCRdb stores just in-frame clones and leaves some out. The table lists more than 100,000 clones, 80% of them singletons, with 1% in the top ten. The sequenced sample was PBMCs. These receptors were taken from a man aged 35 to 55 in good health and CMV-seronegative.

The chain carries TRBV2 and TRBJ1-4, with 10 bases lining up with TRBD1. CDR3 length: 16 residues. With 1 base clipped from V and 8 bases from J, the junction kept 7 bases outside the gene matches. The germline V gene encodes CDR1 SNHLY and CDR2 FYNNEI. In nucleotides, the CDR3 is TGTGCCAGCAGTGAAGGGCGACAGGGGGCGGAGGAAAAACTGTTTTTT. Its translation is CASSEGRQGAEEKLFF.

This clone was found a few times. The chain uses TRBV28 and TRBJ1-1; D is ambiguous. V was pared by 4 bases and J by 1 base, with 10 bases between. Germline CDR1 reads MDHEN; CDR2 reads SYDVKM. CDR3 size: 14 residues. CDR3 DNA: TGTGCCAGCAGTTCCCCCCCGGGGAACACTGAAGCTTTCTTT. As protein: CASSSPPGNTEAFF.

The V gene is TRBV7-9, the J gene TRBJ2-1; 8 positions match TRBD1. The CDR3 length is 15 residues. The trim removed 5 bases at V and 2 bases at J, leaving 5 bases unmatched. CDR1 and CDR2 (germline): SEHNR, FQNEAQ (reference sequence). The CDR3 DNA reads TGTGCCAGCAGCGAGACAGGGGCCCCCTACAATGAGCAGTTCTTC. Translation: CASSETGAPYNEQFF.

The CDR3 DNA reads as TGTGCCAGCAGTATGACTAGCTTTCTAGATACGCAGTATTTT. Its protein is CASSMTSFLDTQYF. The genes are TRBV2 and TRBJ2-3; 7 bases align to TRBD2. V gave up 5 bases and J gave up 5 bases; unmatched junction bases: 7. The germline V gene encodes CDR1 SNHLY and CDR2 FYNNEI. The CDR3 spans 14 residues. The full variable domain, completed using reference TRBV2 and TRBJ2-3, is EPEVTQTPSHQVTQMGQEVILRCVPISNHLYFYWYRQILGQKVEFLVSFYNNEISEKSEIFDDQFSVERPDGSNFTLKIRSTKLEDSAMYFCASSMTSFLDTQYFGPGTRLTVL.

This rearrangement joins TRBV15 to TRBJ1-3; D not certain. V was clipped by 1 base and J by 0 bases, with 10 bases between them. The CDR3 is made up of 16 amino acids. Germline CDR1 and CDR2: LNHNV and YYDKDF (reference sequence). The CDR3 is CATSRGESTSGNTIYF. CDR3 nucleotide sequence: TGTGCCACCAGCAGAGGGGAGAGTACCTCTGGAAACACCATATATTTT.

The chain uses TRBV10-3 and TRBJ1-2; maybe TRBD1 (5 bases). Deletions cut 4 bases from V and 8 bases from J, with 11 bases between. In germline, CDR1 is ENHRY, CDR2 SYGVKD. The CDR3 is 12 residues long. CDR3 sequence: CAISGGPAGYTF. The CDR3 region has the DNA TGTGCCATCAGTGGGGGCCCTGCCGGCTACACCTTC.

The V gene is TRBV5-5, the J gene TRBJ1-1, with a possible D match to TRBD1 (5 bases). The germline V gene encodes CDR1 SGHKS and CDR2 YYEKEE (reference sequence). This CDR3 spans 15 amino acids. Trimming shortened V by 2 bases and J by 0 bases, and 11 bases separated the two germline ends. The CDR3 DNA reads as TGTGCCAGCAGCTTATTGGGGCGGCTGAACACTGAAGCTTTCTTT. Encoded protein: CASSLLGRLNTEAFF.

The chain uses TRBV5-4 and TRBJ2-1, with no clear D. Germline CDR1 is SGHNT and CDR2 is YYREEE (reference sequence). V lost 4 bases, J lost 5 bases, and 16 bases lay in between. This CDR3 contains 15 residues. Here the CDR3 reads CASSPSTILHNEQFF. As DNA, the CDR3 is TGTGCCAGCAGCCCCTCTACGATCCTTCACAATGAGCAGTTCTTC. Full variable domain (remainder filled in from reference TRBV5-4 and TRBJ2-1): ETGVTQSPTHLIKTRGQQVTLRCSSQSGHNTVSWYQQALGQGPQFIFQYYREEENGRGNFPPRFSGLQFPNYSSELNVNALELDDSALYLCASSPSTILHNEQFFGPGTRLTVL.

The V and J genes are TRBV6-1 and TRBJ1-1; the D is unclear. Trimming left V 4 bases short and J 0 bases short, with 12 bases between. The CDR3 has 15 amino acids. Germline lookup yields CDR1 MNHNS and CDR2 SASEGT. CDR3 coding DNA: TGTGCCAGCAGTGTAAGGAGGAGGGTGAACACTGAAGCTTTCTTT. It is translated as CASSVRRRVNTEAFF.

This clone was seen just once. The genes are TRBV28 and TRBJ2-1, with 9 bases identical to TRBD1. Germline V gene sequence: CDR1 MDHEN, CDR2 SYDVKM. CDR3 size: 12 residues. After removal of 6 bases from V and 6 bases from J, the junction contained 0 bases not matched to a gene. In DNA form, the CDR3 reads TGTGCCAGCAGGACAGGGGGCAATGAGCAGTTCTTC. Its protein product is CASRTGGNEQFF.

This chain links TRBV9 with TRBJ2-1, with 12 positions matching TRBD2. Unmatched junction bases numbered 2, after V lost 3 bases and J lost 10 bases. Germline V lookup: CDR1 SGDLS, CDR2 YYNGEE. CDR3 size: 13 residues. The CDR3 reads CASSGGTSGEQFF. The CDR3 DNA follows: TGTGCCAGCAGCGGGGGGACTAGCGGGGAGCAGTTCTTC.

The chain employs TRBV7-2 and TRBJ1-5; 10 bases fit TRBD1. The CDR3 spans 16 residues. The germline V gene encodes CDR1 SGHTA and CDR2 FQGNSA. The V gene end was trimmed by 3 bases and the J gene end by 6 bases; junction bases not matched to a gene: 8. CDR3 region: CASSFSGTGAGQPQHF. The CDR3 DNA is TGTGCCAGCAGCTTCTCCGGGACAGGGGCGGGTCAGCCCCAGCATTTT. The variable domain in full, completed from reference TRBV7-2 and TRBJ1-5, reads GAGVSQSPSNKVTEKGKDVELRCDPISGHTALYWYRQSLGQGLEFLIYFQGNSAPDKSGLPSDRFSAERTGGSVSTLTIQRTQQEDSAVYLCASSFSGTGAGQPQHFGDGTRLSIL.

J is TRBJ1-4 and V is TRBV19; no firm D call. Germline assignment: CDR1 LNHDA and CDR2 SQIVND (reference sequence). The CDR3 runs 15 residues. The V gene lost 1 base and the J gene lost 5 bases, with 11 bases spanning the gap. In DNA, the CDR3 is TGTGCCAGTAGTATAGGACTGGTCGCGAATGAAAAACTGTTTTTT. Protein sequence: CASSIGLVANEKLFF.

The CDR3 DNA is TGCGCCAGCAGCTTGGGAGGGAAGGTTACAGATACGCAGTATTTT. Its translation: CASSLGGKVTDTQYF. The chain combines TRBV5-1 with TRBJ2-3; TRBD2 is a possible D gene (5 bases). V gave up 0 bases and J gave up 3 bases, with 11 bases separating them. Germline V gene lookup returns CDR1 SGHRS and CDR2 YFSETQ. The CDR3 consists of 15 residues. The entire variable domain, with the rest obtained from reference TRBV5-1 and TRBJ2-3, is as follows: KAGVTQTPRYLIKTRGQQVTLSCSPISGHRSVSWYQQTPGQGLQFLFEYFSETQRNKGNFPGRFSGRQFSNSRSEMNVSTLELGDSALYLCASSLGGKVTDTQYFGPGTRLTVL.

This chain connects TRBV5-1 to TRBJ2-1, with 10 positions matching TRBD2. V shed 6 bases, J shed 7 bases, and the junction held 7 bases outside the gene matches. In germline, CDR1 is SGHRS, CDR2 YFSETQ. The CDR3 is made up of 14 amino acids. CDR3 residues: CASTNGLAVNEQFF. The CDR3 nucleotides read TGCGCCAGCACAAACGGACTAGCGGTAAATGAGCAGTTCTTC.

The V call is TRBV15, the J call TRBJ2-2; tentatively, D is TRBD1 (5 bases). CDR3 length: 14 amino acids. Trimming left V 0 bases short and J 6 bases short, with 8 bases between. Per germline, CDR1 LNHNV and CDR2 YYDKDF (reference sequence). The CDR3 DNA follows: TGTGCCACCAGCAGAGACAGGGTGGCCGGGGAGCTGTTTTTT. Translating gives CATSRDRVAGELFF.

The chain is built from TRBV5-6 and TRBJ1-4; D possibly corresponds to TRBD1 (5 bases). The CDR3 sequence is 14 residues long. Germline V gene lookup returns CDR1 SGHDT and CDR2 YYEEEE. Trimming took off 4 bases at V and 0 bases at J, with 7 bases between the two ends. CDR3 protein: CASSGGATNEKLFF. CDR3 in DNA: TGTGCCAGCAGCGGGGGGGCAACTAATGAAAAACTGTTTTTT.

This clone occurred a few times. This chain connects TRBV2 to TRBJ2-1, with D possibly TRBD2 on 6 matching bases. This CDR3 contains 12 residues. Germline lookup yields CDR1 SNHLY and CDR2 FYNNEI. Trimming removed 3 bases at V and 9 bases at J, with 9 bases between. The CDR3 DNA sequence: TGTGCCAGCAGTGAGGGGCGGGGTGAGCAGTTCTTC. It codes for CASSEGRGEQFF. Looking up the rest from reference TRBV2 and TRBJ2-1 gives the full variable domain: EPEVTQTPSHQVTQMGQEVILRCVPISNHLYFYWYRQILGQKVEFLVSFYNNEISEKSEIFDDQFSVERPDGSNFTLKIRSTKLEDSAMYFCASSEGRGEQFFGPGTRLTVL.

About this clone itself: Within the sample, other DNA sequences also encode this same CDR3. The chain links TRBV19 to TRBJ2-3; 10 nucleotides match TRBD1. J lost 3 bases, V lost 6 bases, and 0 bases had no gene match. Germline CDR1 and CDR2: LNHDA and SQIVND (reference sequence). This CDR3 contains 13 residues. The CDR3 DNA reads TGTGCCAGTAGGGACAGGGGGACAGATACGCAGTATTTT. It translates to CASRDRGTDTQYF.

The chain has TRBV5-4 and TRBJ2-7; 7 bases line up with TRBD1. The CDR3 covers 13 residues. Trimming took 3 bases from V and 3 from J; bases not matched to a gene: 3. Germline assignment: CDR1 SGHNT and CDR2 YYREEE (reference sequence). In nucleotides, the CDR3 is TGTGCCAGCAGCTCGAACAGGGGCTACGAGCAGTACTTC. Protein product: CASSSNRGYEQYF.

The J gene is TRBJ2-3, the V gene TRBV14, with D hard to call. Germline V gives CDR1 SGHDN, CDR2 FVKESK. V dropped 3 bases and J dropped 7 bases, with 11 bases sitting between them. The CDR3 is made up of 13 amino acids. CDR3 residues: CASSQAAMNTQYF. The CDR3 nucleotides read TGTGCCAGCAGCCAGGCAGCGATGAATACGCAGTATTTT.

J is TRBJ2-5 and V is TRBV5-1; D ambiguous. The J call may be in error: the DNA end matches TRBJ2-7 better. Germline CDR1 and CDR2: SGHRS and YFSETQ. The CDR3 has 14 amino acids. The CDR3 DNA follows: TGCGCCAGCAGCTTGGCGGTCACCTCCTACGAGCAGTACTTC. It is translated as CASSLAVTSYEQYF.

V gene TRBV4-1 combines with J gene TRBJ2-2; tentatively, D is TRBD1 (6 bases). Germline CDR1 is MGHRA and CDR2 is YSYEKL. V was trimmed by 4 bases and J by 8 bases, leaving 20 bases between them. The CDR3 is 16 residues long. CDR3 amino acids: CASSLRDTQTPGELFF. The CDR3 region has the DNA TGCGCCAGCAGCCTCCGGGACACTCAGACTCCTGGGGAGCTGTTTTTT.

The chain carries TRBV19 and TRBJ2-3, with D maybe TRBD1 (5 bases). The CDR3 sequence is 15 residues long. V dropped 4 bases and J dropped 5 bases, with 16 bases sitting between them. CDR1 is LNHDA, CDR2 SQIVND, per germline (reference sequence). DNA for the CDR3: TGTGCCAGTAGTAAATGGGCAGCCCAGGGAGATACGCAGTATTTT. It encodes CASSKWAAQGDTQYF.